The subject of this entry is one T cell receptor (beta chain). In its sample, this clonotype was seen many times. Its recognized antigen is unknown. Base qualities were left out, and no much larger clone turns up one base away. This specimen comes from a study of CD8 T cells in ankylosing spondylitis (dated 2017 in TCRdb). Looking at the study overall: The study profiled T cell receptor beta repertoires in healthy donors and ankylosing spondylitis patients to find disease-linked TCR variants. The full study cohort was made up of 25 ankylosing spondylitis patients and 108 healthy donors. Peripheral blood was sampled, and synovial fluid was additionally collected from ankylosing spondylitis patients.

The germline ends are 5 bases apart after V is trimmed by 0 bases and J by 0 bases. The germline V gene sets CDR1 to SGDLS and CDR2 to YYNGEE. The CDR3 goes from the cysteine to the phenylalanine over 14 residues. Only CDR3 DNA remains: 42 bases, in frame from the first base. The sequencer listed for this sample is Illumina HiSeq 2500. Quantitative 5'-RACE with molecular barcodes was used to prepare TCR beta libraries. In the source study's methods: Disease-linked TCR variants were identified with a new computational method built on a probabilistic model of VDJ rearrangement. The public reads were quality trimmed at Q25 with fastp and then assembled into clones with MiXCR by TCRdb, keeping productive beta chains. Every distinct CDR3 protein forms one entry, paired with its most common genes and DNA. The V and J calls reflect TCRdb's pipeline rather than the authors' work. This sample lists under 300,000 distinct CDR3 sequences; 15% to 20% were detected once. The top ten constitute around a third of the sample.

Study-wide conclusions, independent of this receptor: A TCR beta motif of 8 or 9 highly homologous amino acid variants appeared characteristic of blood from ankylosing spondylitis patients. Some TCR beta motif variants had previously been reported in synovial fluid and blood of reactive arthritis patients, which suggested common disease-initiation mechanisms. According to the report, matched synovial fluid samples from ankylosing spondylitis patients were significantly enriched for the disease-linked clones. In peripheral blood, the disease-linked clones were found at relatively low frequencies and had a CD8+ phenotype.

The chain is encoded by TRBV9 joined to TRBJ2-3; confidence is insufficient to name the D gene. This TCR was sampled from a male donor with ankylosing spondylitis or in good health (not recorded which). Sample: blood, either unsorted or a sorted T cell fraction (not recorded which). The nucleotide sequence reads as follows: TGTGCCAGCAGCGTAGTAGGGAGCACAGATACGCAGTATTTT. Its protein reads: CASSVVGSTDTQYF.